What follows are 27 T cell receptor beta chains derived from one specimen sequenced in a study of T cell changes during pregnancy in multiple sclerosis. Clones were read by immunoSEQ multiplex PCR, and TCRdb kept only the in-frame ones, dropping some. This sample carries about 49,000 clones, 90% of them seen once, and the ten largest clones take about 5.1%. The specimen was peripheral blood, collected after pregnancy. These receptors were obtained from a female donor in good health, enrolled as a control in a pregnancy study.

This rearrangement joins TRBV9 to TRBJ1-2, with TRBD1 identical over 9 bases. From germline, CDR1 is SGDLS and CDR2 YYNGEE. Trimming removed 4 bases from V and 1 base from J; junction bases left unmatched: 5. CDR3 length: 15 residues. The chain's CDR3 is CASSPWTGVNYGYTF. The DNA for the CDR3 is TGTGCCAGCAGCCCCTGGACAGGGGTTAACTATGGCTACACCTTC.

V and J are TRBV28 and TRBJ1-5, with D unresolved. This CDR3 contains 13 residues. Germline assignment: CDR1 MDHEN and CDR2 SYDVKM. The ends were cut back, 3 bases at V and 5 bases at J, with 8 bases in the middle. The CDR3, as DNA: TGTGCCAGCAGTTTGGGCCCCTATCAGCCCCAGCATTTT. This codes for CASSLGPYQPQHF.

The genes are TRBV6-5 and TRBJ1-2; possibly TRBD1 for D (6 bases). The germline CDR1 and CDR2 sequences are MNHEY and SVGAGI. The V gene lost 0 bases and the J gene lost 4 bases, with 15 bases spanning the gap. CDR3 length: 16 amino acids. Here the CDR3 reads CASSYSSGGVGYGYTF. The DNA of the CDR3 is TGTGCCAGCAGTTACTCGTCTGGGGGCGTAGGCTATGGCTACACCTTC.

The chain is built from TRBV19 and TRBJ1-1; 12 bases are shared with TRBD1. The CDR3 extends over 16 amino acids. From germline, CDR1 is LNHDA and CDR2 SQIVND (reference sequence). After removal of 6 bases from V and 3 bases from J, the junction contained 8 bases not matched to a gene. The CDR3 region has the DNA TGTGCCAGTAGCACCGGGACAGGGGGCGGATACACTGAAGCTTTCTTT. It is translated as CASSTGTGGGYTEAFF.

V usage is TRBV7-2 and J usage is TRBJ1-4, with D maybe TRBD1 (5 bases). The CDR3 is made up of 14 amino acids. The germline V and J ends were trimmed by 1 base and 4 bases, with 7 bases remaining between them. Germline V CDR1 and CDR2: SGHTA, FQGNSA. In nucleotides, the CDR3 is TGTGCCAGCAGCTTAGGGGGGGTTAATGAAAAACTGTTTTTT. The encoded protein is CASSLGGVNEKLFF.

V gene TRBV25-1 combines with J gene TRBJ2-1; TRBD2 aligns across 9 bases. This CDR3 is built from 13 residues. The germline gives CDR1 MGHDK, CDR2 SYGVNS. V was pared by 6 bases and J by 5 bases, with 2 bases of the junction left unmatched. CDR3 protein: CASRLAGNNEQFF. CDR3 nucleotides: TGTGCCAGCAGGCTAGCGGGGAACAATGAGCAGTTCTTC.

J is TRBJ1-2 and V is TRBV19; TRBD1 might be the D (6 bases). CDR1 LNHDA and CDR2 SQIVND come from the germline V gene (reference sequence). Trimming left V 6 bases short and J 3 bases short, with 11 bases between. The CDR3 has 13 residues. The CDR3 DNA reads as TGTGCCAGTAGAGGGGGTACTCACTATGGCTACACCTTC. Encoded protein: CASRGGTHYGYTF.

The V call is TRBV15, the J call TRBJ2-1; possibly TRBD1 for D (5 bases). The CDR3 sequence is 14 residues long. Germline V lookup: CDR1 LNHNV, CDR2 YYDKDF (reference sequence). The V and J ends lost 0 bases and 7 bases respectively, with 10 bases between them. As DNA, the CDR3 is TGTGCCACCAGCAGAGATAGGGGAACAAATGAGCAGTTCTTC. Amino acids: CATSRDRGTNEQFF.

This chain connects TRBV9 to TRBJ2-3, with TRBD2 as a possible D gene (5 bases). Germline CDR1 and CDR2: SGDLS and YYNGEE. The V gene lost 0 bases and the J gene lost 0 bases, with 11 bases spanning the gap. This CDR3 region has 16 residues. The CDR3 nucleotides read TGTGCCAGCAGCGTAGAGGCGGGTATCAGCACAGATACGCAGTATTTT. This sequence encodes CASSVEAGISTDTQYF.

The genes are TRBV7-3 and TRBJ1-6; 8 bases map to TRBD1. The CDR3 sequence is 14 residues long. Unmatched junction bases numbered 6, after V lost 4 bases and J lost 10 bases. CDR1 is SGHTA and CDR2 is FQGTGA in the germline V gene. CDR3 coding DNA: TGTGCCAGCAGCTCGACAGGGGTAGCATCACCCCTCCACTTT. This encodes CASSSTGVASPLHF.

The rearrangement links TRBV7-2 to TRBJ1-6, with 11 bases aligning to TRBD1. With V trimmed by 5 bases and J by 7 bases, 4 bases remained unmatched. The CDR3 consists of 15 residues. The germline CDR1 and CDR2 sequences are SGHTA and FQGNSA. The CDR3 region is CASSRDRGENSPLHF. The DNA for the CDR3 is TGTGCCAGCAGCCGGGACAGGGGGGAGAATTCACCCCTCCACTTT.

The rearrangement uses TRBV9 and TRBJ2-1; 11 bases match TRBD2. The germline V gene has CDR1 SGDLS and CDR2 YYNGEE. Trimming cost V 1 base and J 6 bases; bases outside gene matches: 0. This CDR3 region has 14 residues. The CDR3 spells CASSVLAGGNEQFF. For the CDR3, the DNA is TGTGCCAGCAGCGTACTAGCGGGGGGCAATGAGCAGTTCTTC.

The chain recombines TRBV19 with TRBJ2-5, with 13 positions matching TRBD2. CDR1 is LNHDA, CDR2 SQIVND, per germline (reference sequence). The V and J ends lost 3 bases and 3 bases, in that order; junction bases with no gene match: 1. The CDR3 extends over 15 amino acids. DNA of the CDR3: TGTGCCAGTAGTATCACTAGCGGGGGGGAAGAGACCCAGTACTTC. Residues: CASSITSGGEETQYF.

J is TRBJ2-2 and V is TRBV7-2; 13 nucleotides line up with TRBD2. Germline V CDR1 and CDR2: SGHTA, FQGNSA. Trimming cost V 5 bases and J 7 bases; bases outside gene matches: 10. The CDR3 covers 17 residues. CDR3 in DNA: TGTGCCAGCAGCCCGCATGGACTAGCGGGAGAGGGCGGGGAGCTGTTTTTT. It codes for CASSPHGLAGEGGELFF.

The chain has TRBV5-1 and TRBJ1-4; 10 bases agree with TRBD1. CDR1 is SGHRS, CDR2 YFSETQ, per germline. The length of the CDR3 is 16 residues. V was clipped by 0 bases and J by 6 bases; unmatched bases: 5. The CDR3 sequence is CASSLGTGTGDEKLFF. CDR3 sequence (DNA): TGCGCCAGCAGCTTGGGAACCGGGACAGGGGATGAAAAACTGTTTTTT.

V and J are TRBV5-1 and TRBJ2-7, with 10 bases identical to TRBD2. The germline V gene encodes CDR1 SGHRS and CDR2 YFSETQ. Trimming took 4 bases from V and 2 from J; bases not matched to a gene: 12. This CDR3 has 17 amino acids. CDR3 nucleotides: TGCGCCAGCAGCACAGGGCTAGCGGGAGCGGCACCCTACGAGCAGTACTTC. It is translated as CASSTGLAGAAPYEQYF.

This sequence joins TRBV30 and TRBJ1-6; TRBD1 might be the D (5 bases). This CDR3 is built from 12 residues. The V gene's germline CDR1 is GTSNPN and CDR2 SVGIG (reference sequence). V lost 4 bases and J 14 bases, leaving 15 bases between the germline ends. In DNA form, the CDR3 reads TGTGCCTGGAAGGACACAACCCGCACCCTCCACTTT. Protein: CAWKDTTRTLHF. The full variable domain, its missing parts supplied by reference TRBV30 and TRBJ1-6, is SQTIHQWPATLVQPVGSPLSLECTVEGTSNPNLYWYRQAAGRGLQLLFYSVGIGQISSEVPQNLSASRPQDRQFILSSKKLLLSDSGFYLCAWKDTTRTLHFGNGTRLTVT.

The count of this clone is one. V and J are TRBV7-9 and TRBJ1-1; the D is unclear. The CDR3 is 13 residues long. Looked up from germline, CDR1 is SEHNR and CDR2 is FQNEAQ (reference sequence). The V gene lost 1 base and the J gene lost 6 bases, with 9 bases spanning the gap. CDR3 sequence reads: CASSLETGPEAFF. CDR3 bases: TGTGCCAGCAGCTTAGAAACTGGGCCTGAAGCTTTCTTT.

The chain recombines TRBV18 with TRBJ2-5; D is undetermined. The CDR3 consists of 12 residues. V was clipped by 6 bases and J by 0 bases, with 5 bases between them. CDR1 and CDR2 (germline): KGHSH, LQKENI. The DNA of the CDR3 is TGTGCCAGCTCCCGGGACCAAGAGACCCAGTACTTC. Its protein product is CASSRDQETQYF.

The rearrangement joins TRBV10-3 to TRBJ2-7; tentatively, D is TRBD1 (6 bases). Trimming shortened V by 2 bases and J by 7 bases, and 15 bases separated the two germline ends. CDR1 ENHRY and CDR2 SYGVKD come from the germline V gene. The CDR3 is made up of 14 amino acids. CDR3 DNA: TGTGCCATCAGTGAGCGCAGGGGCTTCGAGGAGCAGTACTTC. Translated: CAISERRGFEEQYF.

This clone was seen just once. The chain carries TRBV20-1 and TRBJ2-5; D unresolved. Germline-derived CDR1 and CDR2 are DFQATT and SNEGSKA (reference sequence). V was trimmed by 1 base and J by 5 bases, leaving 5 bases between them. This CDR3 spans 11 amino acids. CDR3 protein: CSARVGETQYF. DNA for the CDR3: TGCAGTGCTAGAGTCGGGGAGACCCAGTACTTC.

The rearrangement uses TRBV6-4 and TRBJ2-1, with 11 positions matching TRBD2. The V gene's germline CDR1 is MRHNA and CDR2 SNTAGT. V lost 3 bases and J lost 4; bases outside the gene matches: 5. The length of the CDR3 is 16 residues. The CDR3 reads CASSEDGTSGYNEQFF. The CDR3 coding sequence is TGTGCCAGCAGTGAGGACGGGACTAGCGGTTACAATGAGCAGTTCTTC.

The chain employs TRBV27 and TRBJ2-7; 7 bases agree with TRBD1. V was clipped by 2 bases and J by 3 bases; unmatched bases: 7. CDR1 and CDR2 (germline): MNHEY, SMNVEV (reference sequence). The CDR3 sequence is 15 residues long. DNA for the CDR3: TGTGCCAGCAGTTTAAAGGAACAGGGGTACTACGAGCAGTACTTC. Protein product: CASSLKEQGYYEQYF.

V gene TRBV4-3 combines with J gene TRBJ2-7, with 7 nucleotides matching TRBD1. V lost 1 base to trimming and J lost 0 bases; unmatched junction nucleotides: 12. The CDR3 spans 18 residues. Germline V gene sequence: CDR1 LGHNA, CDR2 YSLEER. The CDR3 sequence: CASSQVFGATGISYEQYF. CDR3 sequence (DNA): TGCGCCAGCAGCCAAGTGTTTGGAGCGACAGGGATCTCCTACGAGCAGTACTTC.

V gene TRBV6-1 combines with J gene TRBJ1-4; the match to TRBD1 covers 9 bases. Trimming at V came to 2 bases and at J to 6 bases, leaving 4 bases not matched to a gene. This CDR3 comprises 15 residues. Germline V gene data show CDR1 as MNHNS and CDR2 as SASEGT. CDR3 coding DNA: TGTGCCAGCAGTGAAACCGGGACAGGGCATGAAAAACTGTTTTTT. This codes for CASSETGTGHEKLFF.

The chain is built from TRBV4-1 and TRBJ1-1; maybe TRBD1 (6 bases). The CDR3 loop spans 15 amino acids. From germline, CDR1 is MGHRA and CDR2 YSYEKL. Trimming cost V 4 bases and J 3 bases, with 15 bases left between them. This CDR3 is CASSRGPGHDTEAFF. The CDR3 nucleotides read TGCGCCAGCAGCCGGGGCCCGGGACATGACACTGAAGCTTTCTTT.

The chain uses TRBV6-6 and TRBJ1-3; 11 positions agree with TRBD1. In germline, CDR1 is MNHNY, CDR2 SVGAGI (reference sequence). V gave up 5 bases and J gave up 1 base; unmatched junction bases: 4. The CDR3 is 16 residues long. Written as DNA, the CDR3 is TGTGCCAGCAGTCATGGACAGGGGGCTTCTGGAAACACCATATATTTT. Its protein product is CASSHGQGASGNTIYF.